This T cell receptor (beta chain) was identified during a study of lymphopenia after photon versus proton radiotherapy. The V gene end was trimmed by 4 bases and the J gene end by 6 bases; junction bases not matched to a gene: 2. The length of the CDR3 is 15 residues. Germline V gene data show CDR1 as LGHNA and CDR2 as YSLEER. Assay used: immunoSEQ multiplex PCR; TCRdb lists only in-frame clones, some missing. The sample consists of under 30,000 clones, more than 75% of them appearing once. Study-level findings and limits: Survival link was tested only in deceased patients; proton benefit remains a possibility. Post-nadir diversity loss with photons came from oligoclonal expansion, particularly CD8+ Temra cells. Larger post-nadir TCR diversity loss correlated inversely with survival in deceased patients. Proton therapy kept repertoires fairly stable, unlike photons, which gained effector/memory cells.

Remarks on this clone: Its specificity is not known.

V usage is TRBV4-3 and J usage is TRBJ1-6; 11 nucleotides agree with TRBD1. The specimen comprised peripheral blood, sampled from a patient treated with photon-based radiotherapy. This clonotype was obtained from a woman in her forties or fifties with cholangiocarcinoma. Written as DNA, the CDR3 is TGCGCCAGCAGCCCGGGACAGGGGGTTAATTCACCCCTCCACTTT. Amino acid sequence: CASSPGQGVNSPLHF.